These 30 T cell receptor beta chains were all obtained from the same sample, sequenced in a study of blood T cells in healthy people across ages (dated by TCRdb to between 2014 and 2017). Library method: 5' RACE. The instrument given in TCRdb is Illumina HiSeq 2500. A second 7 to 11 cycle PCR used a sample-barcoded 5' primer and a J-beta primer mix. The public reads were run again by TCRdb, first through fastp at Q25 and then through MiXCR, and only productive beta chains were kept. Under each unique CDR3 protein, matching rows form one entry showing the most common genes and DNA. This sample is represented by roughly 800,000 distinct CDR3 sequences; roughly 64% of them were singletons. The top ten clones comprise 22% of the sample. The specimen sequenced was blood. All receptors come from a man younger than 45 in good health.

The table lists this clonotype with a few counts. The chain couples TRBV5-4 to TRBJ2-1; 8 bases are shared with TRBD2. Germline lookup yields CDR1 SGHNT and CDR2 YYREEE (reference sequence). CDR3 length: 16 amino acids. V shed 1 base, J shed 2 bases, and the junction held 5 bases outside the gene matches. This CDR3 reads CASSLFSGGTYNEQFF. The CDR3 region has the DNA TGTGCCAGCAGCTTGTTCAGCGGGGGAACCTACAATGAGCAGTTCTTC.

This chain connects TRBV25-1 to TRBJ1-1; D unclear. There are 15 residues in the CDR3. Trimming left V 1 base short and J 7 bases short, with 16 bases between. Per germline, CDR1 MGHDK and CDR2 SYGVNS. The DNA of the CDR3 is TGTGCCAGCAGTGAATTCTCTGATCACAGAAATGAAGCTTTCTTT. It yields the protein CASSEFSDHRNEAFF. Looking up the rest from reference TRBV25-1 and TRBJ1-1 gives the full variable domain: EADIYQTPRYLVIGTGKKITLECSQTMGHDKMYWYQQDPGMELHLIHYSYGVNSTEKGDLSSESTVSRIRTEHFPLTLESARPSHTSQYLCASSEFSDHRNEAFFGQGTRLTVV.

The chain is built from TRBV20-1 and TRBJ1-5; no firm D call. CDR1 is DFQATT, CDR2 SNEGSKA, per germline (reference sequence). The CDR3 is 13 amino acids. The V gene lost 1 base and the J gene lost 3 bases, with 7 bases spanning the gap. The CDR3 loop is CSARGSFNQPQHF. The DNA of the CDR3 is TGCAGTGCTAGAGGGTCCTTCAATCAGCCCCAGCATTTT.

This clonotype was recorded only once. The chain recombines TRBV13 with TRBJ2-3; 8 bases line up with TRBD2. From germline, CDR1 is PRHDT and CDR2 FYEKMQ (reference sequence). With 5 bases clipped from V and 4 bases from J, the junction kept 11 bases outside the gene matches. This CDR3 has 16 amino acids. In nucleotides, the CDR3 is TGTGCCAGCAGCCCCAGCGTACGGCGGGAGGCAGATACGCAGTATTTT. Its translation is CASSPSVRREADTQYF.

The chain links TRBV3-1 to TRBJ2-3; D remains unclear. This CDR3 spans 12 amino acids. Between the trimmed V and J ends, which lost 1 base and 10 bases, there was a span of 9 bases. Germline V CDR1 and CDR2: LGHDT, YNNKEL (reference sequence). In DNA form, the CDR3 reads TGTGCCAGCAGCCAAGCGGAGAGGTCGCAGTATTTT. This codes for CASSQAERSQYF.

This clonotype has only a few counts. This chain links TRBV29-1 with TRBJ2-1; D may correspond to TRBD1 or TRBD2 (6 bases each). In germline, CDR1 is SQVTM, CDR2 ANQGSEA. The V and J ends lost 8 bases and 5 bases respectively, with 19 bases between them. The CDR3 extends over 14 amino acids. CDR3 region: CSSRSGGTNNEQFF. In DNA, the CDR3 is TGCAGCTCCAGATCGGGCGGGACAAACAATGAGCAGTTCTTC.

This clonotype was seen only a few times. V and J are TRBV4-2 and TRBJ2-1, with D possibly matching TRBD2 (6 bases). The CDR3 sequence is 16 residues long. Germline V gene sequence: CDR1 LGHNA, CDR2 YNFKEQ. V was shortened by 1 base and J by 2 bases, with 12 bases between the two germline ends. CDR3 nucleotides: TGTGCCAGCAGCCAAGGCGGCGGGACGACCTACAATGAGCAGTTCTTC. Protein sequence: CASSQGGGTTYNEQFF.

The chain couples TRBV2 to TRBJ2-7; a weak D match, TRBD2 (6 bases). Germline assignment: CDR1 SNHLY and CDR2 FYNNEI. This CDR3 has 14 residues. V was trimmed by 8 bases and J by 4 bases, leaving 18 bases between them. The CDR3 spells CASFRDFERYEQYF. In DNA, the CDR3 is TGTGCCAGCTTCCGGGACTTCGAACGTTACGAGCAGTACTTC.

In this sample, this clonotype turned up once. This chain connects TRBV7-2 to TRBJ2-4; D may be TRBD2 (6 bases). Germline CDR1 is SGHTA and CDR2 is FQGNSA. The CDR3 runs 15 residues. The germline V and J ends were trimmed by 3 bases and 7 bases, with 16 bases remaining between them. The CDR3 here is CASSFSLGSGNIQYF. The CDR3 coding sequence is TGTGCCAGCAGCTTTTCACTAGGGAGCGGGAACATTCAGTACTTC.

The gene calls are TRBV18 and TRBJ2-5; D is ambiguous. Germline V gene data show CDR1 as KGHSH and CDR2 as LQKENI. This CDR3 is 17 amino acids long. Deletions cut 4 bases from V and 11 bases from J, with 29 bases between. CDR3: CASSLGERALVYNEQYF. The CDR3, as DNA: TGTGCCAGCTCACTTGGCGAACGGGCACTTGTCTACAATGAGCAGTACTTC.

The V gene is TRBV7-2, the J gene TRBJ2-3; the D gene could be TRBD1 or TRBD2 (5 bases each). V was trimmed by 5 bases and J by 6 bases, leaving 15 bases between them. CDR3 length: 14 amino acids. Germline V gene lookup returns CDR1 SGHTA and CDR2 FQGNSA. CDR3 in amino acids: CASSVGTPRDTQYF. CDR3 coding DNA: TGTGCCAGCAGCGTAGGGACCCCTCGTGATACGCAGTATTTT.

The sample holds a few counts of this clonotype. The genes are TRBV7-2 and TRBJ2-5; TRBD1 aligns across 8 bases. Germline V gene lookup returns CDR1 SGHTA and CDR2 FQGNSA. J lost 2 bases, V lost 8 bases, and 4 bases had no gene match. CDR3 length: 13 residues. CDR3 residues: CASSTGAQETQYF. DNA of the CDR3: TGTGCCAGCTCGACAGGGGCGCAAGAGACCCAGTACTTC.

This chain joins TRBV5-1 and TRBJ2-7; D call uncertain. The CDR3 sequence is 15 residues long. Germline CDR1 is SGHRS and CDR2 is YFSETQ. V was cut by 5 bases and J by 2 bases, with 17 bases left in between. The CDR3 protein is CASSVIGPSTYEQYF. The CDR3 DNA reads as TGCGCCAGCAGTGTAATAGGACCGAGTACCTACGAGCAGTACTTC.

This clonotype occurred a few times. V gene TRBV25-1 combines with J gene TRBJ2-1; 7 bases match TRBD2. CDR1 MGHDK and CDR2 SYGVNS come from the germline V gene. This CDR3 comprises 11 residues. The J segment lost 6 bases and the V segment lost 8 bases, leaving 1 base of the junction unmatched. Here the CDR3 reads CASWGGNEQFF. The CDR3 coding sequence is TGTGCCAGCTGGGGGGGCAATGAGCAGTTCTTC. Based on the CDR3 plus reference TRBV25-1 and TRBJ2-1, the full variable domain is EADIYQTPRYLVIGTGKKITLECSQTMGHDKMYWYQQDPGMELHLIHYSYGVNSTEKGDLSSESTVSRIRTEHFPLTLESARPSHTSQYLCASWGGNEQFFGPGTRLTVL.

This clonotype was picked up a small number of times. This chain links TRBV7-2 with TRBJ1-3; 9 nucleotides agree with TRBD1. J lost 2 bases, V lost 8 bases, and 1 base had no gene match. CDR1 is SGHTA and CDR2 is FQGNSA in the germline V gene. CDR3 length: 13 amino acids. The CDR3 coding sequence is TGTGCCAGCGGGGACAGGGCTGGAAACACCATATATTTT. Protein: CASGDRAGNTIYF.

This rearrangement joins TRBV4-1 to TRBJ2-3, with D tentatively TRBD2 (6 bases). The CDR3 has 15 amino acids. Germline V gene sequence: CDR1 MGHRA, CDR2 YSYEKL. Trimming removed 0 bases from V and 11 bases from J, with 18 bases in between. The CDR3 sequence: CASSQEGLRRDVQYF. In DNA, the CDR3 is TGCGCCAGCAGCCAAGAGGGACTCCGACGGGATGTGCAGTATTTT.

This rearrangement joins TRBV3-1 to TRBJ1-1; D gene ambiguous. This CDR3 contains 15 residues. V was clipped by 1 base and J by 1 base, with 10 bases between them. Germline CDR1 is LGHDT and CDR2 is YNNKEL (reference sequence). CDR3 bases: TGTGCCAGCAGCCAAGTAGCCACCCGGAACACTGAAGCTTTCTTT. Translation gives CASSQVATRNTEAFF.

V is TRBV11-2 and J is TRBJ2-1, with D perhaps matching TRBD1 or TRBD2 (6 bases each). The CDR3 sequence is 14 residues long. The germline V gene has CDR1 SGHAT and CDR2 FQNNGV. V lost 5 bases and J 9 bases, leaving 17 bases between the germline ends. The CDR3 coding sequence is TGTGCCAGCAGCCTAGGCAGGGGACTCGGTGAGCAGTTCTTC. The encoded protein is CASSLGRGLGEQFF.

The rearrangement joins TRBV12-3 or TRBV12-4 to TRBJ1-6; D ambiguous. The V end was cut by 8 bases, the J end by 9 bases, with 17 bases between. The CDR3 is 14 residues long. CDR3 DNA: TGTGCCAGCGGCGGGGAACTGCCTAGTTCACCCCTCCACTTT. Translating it yields CASGGELPSSPLHF.

The chain uses TRBV13 and TRBJ1-2; D not certain. CDR1 and CDR2 from the germline V gene are PRHDT and FYEKMQ (reference sequence). Trimming pared 5 bases from V and 8 bases from J, leaving 12 bases between. This CDR3 is 12 amino acids long. In DNA, the CDR3 is TGTGCCAGCAGCGACACCACACAGGGCTACACCTTC. This encodes CASSDTTQGYTF.

Here the CDR3 reads CSVRGLNPYNEQFF. For the CDR3, the DNA is TGCAGTGTCAGGGGCCTAAACCCCTACAATGAGCAGTTCTTC. The rearrangement joins TRBV20-1 to TRBJ2-1, with D tentatively TRBD1 (6 bases). From germline, CDR1 is DFQATT and CDR2 SNEGSKA (reference sequence). V dropped 7 bases and J dropped 2 bases, with 15 bases sitting between them. The CDR3 has 14 amino acids.

The chain couples TRBV6-6 to TRBJ2-3; 7 bases match TRBD1. The ends lost 0 bases at V and 2 bases at J; junction bases unmatched: 2. The V gene's germline CDR1 is MNHNY and CDR2 SVGAGI (reference sequence). The CDR3 is 15 amino acids. CDR3 residues: CASSYSKGATDTQYF. The CDR3, as DNA: TGTGCCAGCAGTTACTCTAAGGGGGCCACAGATACGCAGTATTTT.

The gene calls are TRBV7-2 and TRBJ1-2, with D maybe TRBD1 (5 bases). CDR1 is SGHTA and CDR2 is FQGNSA in the germline V gene. This CDR3 region has 15 residues. V lost 4 bases, J lost 3 bases, and 15 bases lay in between. The DNA of the CDR3 is TGTGCCAGCAGCTCTTCCTCAACAGGACACTATGGCTACACCTTC. Translated: CASSSSSTGHYGYTF.

This clonotype has just a few counts. V is TRBV29-1 and J is TRBJ2-7; 8 nucleotides agree with TRBD1. CDR1 SQVTM and CDR2 ANQGSEA come from the germline V gene. The CDR3 is 14 residues long. The ends lost 4 bases at V and 6 bases at J; junction bases unmatched: 11. The CDR3 bases are TGCAGCGTTGCTCAAGGACAGGGATATAGCGAGCAGTACTTC. This encodes CSVAQGQGYSEQYF.

The V and J genes are TRBV20-1 and TRBJ2-7; D gene ambiguous. In germline, CDR1 is DFQATT, CDR2 SNEGSKA (reference sequence). The CDR3 length is 15 residues. V shed 0 bases and J shed 0 bases, with 12 bases lying between them. CDR3 in amino acids: CSARDFAVSSYEQYF. In nucleotides, the CDR3 is TGCAGTGCTAGAGATTTCGCAGTGAGCTCCTACGAGCAGTACTTC.

This CDR3 is CASSQEGGRGANVLTF. DNA of the CDR3: TGCGCCAGCAGCCAAGAGGGGGGTCGAGGGGCCAACGTCCTGACTTTC. The chain couples TRBV4-3 to TRBJ2-6, with D perhaps matching TRBD2 (6 bases). V shed 0 bases and J shed 4 bases, with 10 bases lying between them. The CDR3 spans 16 residues. The germline V gene encodes CDR1 LGHNA and CDR2 YSLEER.

This sequence joins TRBV12-3 or TRBV12-4 and TRBJ2-1; TRBD2 agrees at 8 bases. The CDR3 has 16 residues. V lost 2 bases, J lost 4 bases, and 7 bases stayed unmatched. The CDR3 DNA reads TGTGCCAGCAGTTTACCAGCGGGAGTATCTTACAATGAGCAGTTCTTC. It encodes CASSLPAGVSYNEQFF.

This clonotype was seen a few times. This chain uses TRBV20-1 with TRBJ1-1; no clear D. V dropped 5 bases and J dropped 0 bases, with 13 bases sitting between them. The CDR3 is made up of 14 amino acids. Looked up from germline, CDR1 is DFQATT and CDR2 is SNEGSKA (reference sequence). The CDR3 here is CSAPGSGVNTEAFF. The CDR3 DNA sequence: TGCAGTGCTCCCGGATCTGGGGTGAACACTGAAGCTTTCTTT.

This clonotype has ten or more counts. The chain is built from TRBV7-2 and TRBJ1-2, with 8 positions matching TRBD1. The V segment lost 5 bases and the J segment 4 bases; nucleotides outside the gene matches: 9. This CDR3 has 15 residues. The germline V gene encodes CDR1 SGHTA and CDR2 FQGNSA. CDR3 sequence (DNA): TGTGCCAGCAGCCCCCGGGACAGGAGCATCTATGGCTACACCTTC. Its translation is CASSPRDRSIYGYTF.

This clonotype has only one observation. The rearrangement uses TRBV24-1 and TRBJ2-6; D remains ambiguous. Germline V gives CDR1 KGHDR, CDR2 SFDVKD. Trimming cost V 10 bases and J 1 base, with 10 bases left between them. The CDR3 consists of 14 residues. The CDR3 sequence: CATSTGSGANVLTF. The CDR3 DNA reads as TGTGCCACGAGTACGGGTTCTGGGGCCAACGTCCTGACTTTC.